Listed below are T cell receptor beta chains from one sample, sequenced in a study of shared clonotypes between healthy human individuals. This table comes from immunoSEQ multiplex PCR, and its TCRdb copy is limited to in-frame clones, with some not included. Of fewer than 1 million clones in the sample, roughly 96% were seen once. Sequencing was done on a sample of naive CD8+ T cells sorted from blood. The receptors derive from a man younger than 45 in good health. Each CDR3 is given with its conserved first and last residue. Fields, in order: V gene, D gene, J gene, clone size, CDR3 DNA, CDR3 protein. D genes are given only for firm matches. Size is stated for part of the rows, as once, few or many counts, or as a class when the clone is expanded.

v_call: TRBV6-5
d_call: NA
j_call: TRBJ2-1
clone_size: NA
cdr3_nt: TGTGCCAGCAGTAGGGGATACAATGAGCAGTTCTTC
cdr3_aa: CASSRGYNEQFF

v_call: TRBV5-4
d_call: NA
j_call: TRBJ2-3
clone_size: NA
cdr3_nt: TGTGCCAGCAGAGTCGCACTAGCAGATACGCAGTATTTT
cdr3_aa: CASRVALADTQYF

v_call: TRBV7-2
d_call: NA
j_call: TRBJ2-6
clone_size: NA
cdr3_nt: TGTGCCAGCAGCACTTTAGGGGGGAGCTCTGGGGCCAACGTCCTGACTTTC
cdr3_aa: CASSTLGGSSGANVLTF

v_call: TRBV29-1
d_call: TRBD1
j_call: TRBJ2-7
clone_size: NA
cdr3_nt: TGCAGCGTCCTTCACAGGGGGCGCGAGTACGAGCAGTACTTC
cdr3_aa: CSVLHRGREYEQYF

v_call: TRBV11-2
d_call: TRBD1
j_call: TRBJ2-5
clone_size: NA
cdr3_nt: TGTGCCAGCAGCTTATCGGTAGGGGGCGGAGAGACCCAGTACTTC
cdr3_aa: CASSLSVGGGETQYF

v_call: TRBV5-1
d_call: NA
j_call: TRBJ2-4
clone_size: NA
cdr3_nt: TGCGCCAGCAGCTTGGCATTGGGGGAGGATGCCAAAAACATTCAGTACTTC
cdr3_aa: CASSLALGEDAKNIQYF

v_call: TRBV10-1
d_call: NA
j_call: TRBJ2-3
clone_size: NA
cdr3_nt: TGCGCCAGCAGTGAGACGGTGACCGTAACAGATACGCAGTATTTT
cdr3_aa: CASSETVTVTDTQYF

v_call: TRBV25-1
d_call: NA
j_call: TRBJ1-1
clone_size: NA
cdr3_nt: TGTGCCAGCAGTGACCGAGGGGGCACTGAAGCTTTCTTT
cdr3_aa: CASSDRGGTEAFF

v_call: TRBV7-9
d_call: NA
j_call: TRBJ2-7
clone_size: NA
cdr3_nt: TGTGCCAGCAGCTTACGCGGCGAGCAGTACTTC
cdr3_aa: CASSLRGEQYF

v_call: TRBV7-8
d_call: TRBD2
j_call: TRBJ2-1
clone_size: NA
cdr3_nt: TGTGCCAGCAGCTTAGACCCGGGAGGAAATGAGCAGTTCTTC
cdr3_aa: CASSLDPGGNEQFF

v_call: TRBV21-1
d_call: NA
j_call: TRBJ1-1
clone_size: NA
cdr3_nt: TGTGCCAGCAGCAACCGGGACAGGGGACACACTGAAGCTTTCTTT
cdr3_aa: CASSNRDRGHTEAFF

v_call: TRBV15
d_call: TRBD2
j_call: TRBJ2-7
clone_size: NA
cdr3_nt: TGTGCCACCAGGTCCGAGGCGGGAGGGACATATGCTTACGAGCAGTACTTC
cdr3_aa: CATRSEAGGTYAYEQYF

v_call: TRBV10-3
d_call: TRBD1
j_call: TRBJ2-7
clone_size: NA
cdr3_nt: TGTGCCATCAGTGTCACCCGGACAGGTAACTCCTACGAGCAGTACTTC
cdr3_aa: CAISVTRTGNSYEQYF

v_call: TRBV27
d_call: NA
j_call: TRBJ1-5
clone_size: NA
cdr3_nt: TGTGCCAGCAGCTCTCATCCGAATCAGCCCCAGCATTTT
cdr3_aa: CASSSHPNQPQHF

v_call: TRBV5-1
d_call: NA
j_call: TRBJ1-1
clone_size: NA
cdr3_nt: TGCGCCAGCATCCCCGAGGGGGACACTGAAGCTTTCTTT
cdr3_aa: CASIPEGDTEAFF

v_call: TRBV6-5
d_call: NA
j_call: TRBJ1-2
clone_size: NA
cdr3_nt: TGTGCCAGCAGTCCCGCAACAGACCCTAACTATGGCTACACCTTC
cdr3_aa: CASSPATDPNYGYTF

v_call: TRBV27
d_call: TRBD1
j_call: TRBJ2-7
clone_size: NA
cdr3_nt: TGTGCCAGCAGTTTCGGACAGGGAAATTCCTACGAGCAGTACTTC
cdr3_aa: CASSFGQGNSYEQYF

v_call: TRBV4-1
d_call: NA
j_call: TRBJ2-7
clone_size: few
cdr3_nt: TGCGCCAGCAGCCGAGAGGACAGTGACGAGCAGTACTTC
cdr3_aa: CASSREDSDEQYF

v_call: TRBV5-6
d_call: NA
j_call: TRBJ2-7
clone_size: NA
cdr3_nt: TGTGCCAGCAGCTTGGGGCAGGGGCTGGCGGACGACGAGCAGTACTTC
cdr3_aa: CASSLGQGLADDEQYF

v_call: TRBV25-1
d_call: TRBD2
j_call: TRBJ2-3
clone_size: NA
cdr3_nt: TGTGCCAGCAGTGGACTAGCGGGAGAAGCCACAGATACGCAGTATTTT
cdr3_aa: CASSGLAGEATDTQYF

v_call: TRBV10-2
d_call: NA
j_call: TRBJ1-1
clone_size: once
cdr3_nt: TGCGCCAGCAGGGCCGGTGGAGGGAACACTGAAGCTTTCTTT
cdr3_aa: CASRAGGGNTEAFF

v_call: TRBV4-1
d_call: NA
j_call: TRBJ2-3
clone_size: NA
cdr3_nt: TGCGCCAGCAGCCTCCGTAACGGAGGGATCGCAGATACGCAGTATTTT
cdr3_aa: CASSLRNGGIADTQYF

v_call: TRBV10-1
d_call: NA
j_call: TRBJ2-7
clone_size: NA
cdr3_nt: TGCGCCAGCAGCGAGGGTTACGAGCAGTACTTC
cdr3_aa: CASSEGYEQYF

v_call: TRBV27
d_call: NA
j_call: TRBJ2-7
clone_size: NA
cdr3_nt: TGTGCCAGCAAAAAGGAGCCCGGATTGGTTTCCGAGCAGTACTTC
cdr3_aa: CASKKEPGLVSEQYF

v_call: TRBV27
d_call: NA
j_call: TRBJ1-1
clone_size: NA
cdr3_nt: TGTGCCAGCAGTTTTCGCAGTTTTAGCACTGAAGCTTTCTTT
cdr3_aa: CASSFRSFSTEAFF

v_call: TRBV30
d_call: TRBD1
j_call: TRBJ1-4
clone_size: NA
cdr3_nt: TGTGCCTGGAGTGTAGAGGGGTCCTGGGACAGGGCTTTGGATGAAAAACTGTTTTTT
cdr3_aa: CAWSVEGSWDRALDEKLFF

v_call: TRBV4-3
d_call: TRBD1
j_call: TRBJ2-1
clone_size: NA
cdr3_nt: TGCGCCAGCAGCCAAGGCCTTGGGACAGGGGGTTACAATGAGCAGTTCTTC
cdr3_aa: CASSQGLGTGGYNEQFF

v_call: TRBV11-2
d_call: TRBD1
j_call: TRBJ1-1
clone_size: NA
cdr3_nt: TGTGCCAGCAGCTTCGGACAGGACCTTGCCATCGACCTTGAAGCTTTCTTT
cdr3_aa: CASSFGQDLAIDLEAFF

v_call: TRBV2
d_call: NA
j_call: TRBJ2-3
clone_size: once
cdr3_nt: TGTGCCAGCAGTGGTCGCTTCTCAGATACGCAGTATTTT
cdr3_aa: CASSGRFSDTQYF

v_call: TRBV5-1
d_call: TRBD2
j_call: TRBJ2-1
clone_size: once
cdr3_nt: TGCGCCAGCAGCTTTAGCGGGGGGCTTTCCGGGGAGCAGTTCTTC
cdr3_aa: CASSFSGGLSGEQFF

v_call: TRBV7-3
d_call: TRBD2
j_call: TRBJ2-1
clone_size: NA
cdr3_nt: TGTGCCAGCAGCTTAACCGGGACTAGCGGGAACAATGAGCAGTTCTTC
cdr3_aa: CASSLTGTSGNNEQFF

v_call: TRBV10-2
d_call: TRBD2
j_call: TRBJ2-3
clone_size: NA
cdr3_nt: TGCGCCAGCGGGGGACTAGCGGGAGATAAGGTCCCAGATACGCAGTATTTT
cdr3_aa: CASGGLAGDKVPDTQYF

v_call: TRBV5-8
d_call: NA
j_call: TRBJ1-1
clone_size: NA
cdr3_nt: TGTGCCAGCAGCTTGCGTCAGCTGAACACTGAAGCTTTCTTT
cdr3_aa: CASSLRQLNTEAFF

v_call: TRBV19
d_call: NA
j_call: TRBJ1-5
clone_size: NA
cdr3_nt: TGTGCCAGTAGTATCTGGGCTCGCAATCAGCCCCAGCATTTT
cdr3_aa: CASSIWARNQPQHF

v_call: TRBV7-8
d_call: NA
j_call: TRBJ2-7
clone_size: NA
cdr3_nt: TGTGCCAGCAGCCCCCTAACAGGGAGTTTCTCCTACGAGCAGTACTTC
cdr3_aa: CASSPLTGSFSYEQYF

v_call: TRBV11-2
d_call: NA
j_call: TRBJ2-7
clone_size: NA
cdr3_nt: TGTGCCAGCAGCCCAACGCCCCAGCGGAGTTACGAGCAGTACTTC
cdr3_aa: CASSPTPQRSYEQYF

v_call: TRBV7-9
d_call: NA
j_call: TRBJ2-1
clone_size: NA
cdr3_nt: TGTGCCAGCAGCCCGCTTCATATTTCGACGCATGAGCAGTTCTTC
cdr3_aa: CASSPLHISTHEQFF

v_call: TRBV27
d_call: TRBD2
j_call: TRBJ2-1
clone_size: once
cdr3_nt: TGTGCCAGCAGTTCACTACTAGCGGGAGGGAGAGATGAGCAGTTCTTC
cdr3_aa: CASSSLLAGGRDEQFF

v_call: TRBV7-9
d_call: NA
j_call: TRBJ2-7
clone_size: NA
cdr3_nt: TGTGCCAGCAGCCAATCCGGAAGACACTCCTACGAGCAGTACTTC
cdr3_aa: CASSQSGRHSYEQYF

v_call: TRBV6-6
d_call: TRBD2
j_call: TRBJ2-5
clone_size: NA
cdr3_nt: TGTGCCAGCAGTTACTCGCGGGAGGTTCTCCAAGAGACCCAGTACTTC
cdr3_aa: CASSYSREVLQETQYF

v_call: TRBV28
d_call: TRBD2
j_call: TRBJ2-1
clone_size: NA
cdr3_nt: TGTGCCAGCAGTTTAGGAGAACGGGGGGGCGCCTACAATGAGCAGTTCTTC
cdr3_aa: CASSLGERGGAYNEQFF